This TCR beta chain was captured in a study of PD-1 blockade in mismatch repair-deficient tumors. Study overall: Enrolled 2013-2016, patients had progressing, pretreated mismatch repair-deficient cancers of about a dozen types.

CDR1 is SGHAT, CDR2 FQDESV, per germline (reference sequence). V lost 5 bases and J lost 2; bases outside the gene matches: 10. The CDR3 runs 17 residues. PCR or immunohistochemistry showed mismatch repair deficiency in every enrolled patient. Libraries were prepared by immunoSEQ multiplex PCR; TCRdb keeps only in-frame clonotypes and omits some of them. The repertoire includes some 97,000 clones, over 65% of them detected once, and 6.3% sits in the top ten. This TCR came from an adult with mismatch repair-deficient cancer. Material: peripheral blood, obtained approximately 8 months after starting pembrolizumab. The chain has TRBV11-1 and TRBJ2-7; 12 bases are a match to TRBD2. The CDR3 DNA sequence: TGTGCCAGCAGCCGTCGACTAGCGGGGGTTACAACCTACGAGCAGTACTTC. Protein: CASSRRLAGVTTYEQYF.